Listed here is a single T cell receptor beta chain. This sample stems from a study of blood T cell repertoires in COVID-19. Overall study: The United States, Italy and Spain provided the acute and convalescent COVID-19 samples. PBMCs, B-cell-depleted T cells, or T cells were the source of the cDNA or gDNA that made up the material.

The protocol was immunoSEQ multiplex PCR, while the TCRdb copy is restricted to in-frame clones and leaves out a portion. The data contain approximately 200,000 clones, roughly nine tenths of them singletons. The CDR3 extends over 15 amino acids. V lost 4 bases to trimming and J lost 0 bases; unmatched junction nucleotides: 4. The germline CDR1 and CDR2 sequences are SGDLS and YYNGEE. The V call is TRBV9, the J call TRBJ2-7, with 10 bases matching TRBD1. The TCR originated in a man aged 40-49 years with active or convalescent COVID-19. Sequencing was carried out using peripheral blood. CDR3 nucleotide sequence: TGTGCCAGCAGCCCCCGGACAGGGGGCTCCTACGAGCAGTACTTC. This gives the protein CASSPRTGGSYEQYF.